The rows below give T cell receptor beta chains drawn from one sample of a study of Tregs in tolerant kidney transplant recipients. Profiling relied on immunoSEQ multiplex PCR, and the TCRdb table lists in-frame clones only, not all of them. The sample holds fewer than 80,000 clones, 95% to 98% seen once. This specimen consisted of Tregs from blood, obtained before the transplant. Receptors originate from a human donor who received a combined kidney and bone marrow transplant. Each CDR3 is given with its conserved first and last residue. D genes are given only for firm matches. Rows give clone size only sometimes, using once, few, many, or a class for an expanded clone.

>TRBJ1-1|TRBV6-5|-|once
CASSYGGYTEAFF
TGTGCCAGCAGTTACGGGGGGTACACTGAAGCTTTCTTT
>TRBJ1-2|TRBV11-3|-|-
CASSFSGVAGYGYTF
TGTGCCAGCAGCTTCTCCGGGGTGGCGGGCTATGGCTACACCTTC
>TRBJ2-1|TRBV19|-|once
CASSKRYAPSNEQFF
TGTGCCAGTAGTAAGCGTTACGCACCCTCCAATGAGCAGTTCTTC
>TRBJ2-1|TRBV5-8|-|-
CASSYGWGSYNEQFF
TGTGCCAGCAGCTACGGGTGGGGCTCTTACAATGAGCAGTTCTTC
>TRBJ1-1|TRBV27|-|once
CASSLGGDTEAFF
TGTGCCAGCAGTTTAGGGGGGGACACTGAAGCTTTCTTT
>TRBJ1-1|TRBV19|-|-
CASSVTGSNTEAFF
TGTGCCAGTAGTGTGACAGGAAGTAACACTGAAGCTTTCTTT
>TRBJ2-6|TRBV5-6|TRBD1|once
CASRRDRGLSGANVLTF
TGTGCCAGCAGGCGGGACAGGGGGCTCTCTGGGGCCAACGTCCTGACTTTC
>TRBJ2-3|TRBV6-1|TRBD1|-
CASSEQGAWTDTQYF
TGTGCCAGCAGTGAACAGGGGGCTTGGACAGATACGCAGTATTTT
>TRBJ1-1|TRBV29-1|-|-
CSVEQGLGNTEAFF
TGCAGCGTTGAACAGGGGCTGGGGAACACTGAAGCTTTCTTT
>TRBJ1-1|TRBV7-9|-|-
CAIRTEAFF
TGTGCCATCCGGACTGAAGCTTTCTTT
>TRBJ2-3|TRBV4-1|TRBD1|once
CASSPERTGITDTQYF
TGCGCCAGCAGCCCGGAACGGACAGGAATCACAGATACGCAGTATTTT
>TRBJ1-5|TRBV7-2|-|-
CASRQDRNQPQHF
TGTGCCAGCAGACAGGACAGAAATCAGCCCCAGCATTTT
>TRBJ1-4|TRBV7-8|-|-
CASSLDTTVNHEKLFF
TGTGCCAGCAGCTTAGACACAACAGTAAATCATGAAAAACTGTTTTTT
>TRBJ2-2|TRBV7-9|TRBD2|-
CASSSTSGRAPGELFF
TGTGCCAGCAGCTCTACTAGCGGGAGGGCCCCCGGGGAGCTGTTTTTT
>TRBJ1-1|TRBV21-1|-|once
CASSKIREGGENTEAFF
TGTGCCAGCAGCAAAATACGGGAGGGGGGAGAAAACACTGAAGCTTTCTTT
>TRBJ2-3|TRBV27|TRBD2|-
CASSPLAGGTDTQYF
TGTGCCAGCAGTCCACTAGCGGGAGGGACAGATACGCAGTATTTT
>TRBJ2-1|TRBV5-4|-|-
CASSPRLRSSYNEQFF
TGTGCCAGCAGCCCACGACTACGCAGCTCCTACAATGAGCAGTTCTTC
>TRBJ2-7|TRBV19|TRBD1|-
CASSLVGQFYEQYF
TGTGCCAGTAGTCTGGTGGGACAGTTTTACGAGCAGTACTTC
>TRBJ2-1|TRBV10-3|-|-
CAIRPDKDNEQFF
TGTGCCATCAGGCCCGACAAGGACAATGAGCAGTTCTTC
>TRBJ2-3|TRBV9|TRBD1|-
CASSVGDRSTDTQYF
TGTGCCAGCAGCGTAGGGGACAGGTCCACAGATACGCAGTATTTT
>TRBJ1-1|TRBV11-3|TRBD1|-
CASSLEQGLTEAFF
TGTGCCAGCAGCTTAGAACAGGGGTTGACTGAAGCTTTCTTT
>TRBJ2-5|TRBV6-6|TRBD2|-
CASSYPGTSGSETQYF
TGTGCCAGCAGTTACCCAGGGACTAGCGGGTCGGAGACCCAGTACTTC
>TRBJ1-5|TRBV6-6|TRBD1|once
CASSYSTGNQPQHF
TGTGCCAGCAGTTACTCGACAGGGAATCAGCCCCAGCATTTT
>TRBJ2-7|TRBV11-2|-|-
CASSFERSSYEQYF
TGTGCCAGCAGCTTCGAGAGAAGCTCCTACGAGCAGTACTTC
>TRBJ2-1|TRBV2|-|-
CASRAFDEQFF
TGTGCCAGCAGGGCATTTGATGAGCAGTTCTTC
>TRBJ2-7|TRBV7-2|TRBD2|-
CASSSTPTSGRYF
TGTGCCAGCAGCTCCACCCCCACTAGCGGGAGGTACTTC
>TRBJ1-6|TRBV5-1|TRBD1|-
CASSGGQSVNSPLHF
TGCGCCAGCAGCGGGGGACAGTCAGTTAATTCACCCCTCCACTTT
>TRBJ1-6|TRBV7-8|TRBD1|-
CASSRGTGGTYNSPLHF
TGTGCCAGCAGCAGGGGGACAGGAGGCACCTATAATTCACCCCTCCACTTT
>TRBJ2-2|TRBV27|-|-
CASSFLRAGELFF
TGTGCCAGCAGTTTCCTCAGGGCCGGGGAGCTGTTTTTT
>TRBJ1-1|TRBV5-1|TRBD1|-
CASSFSTGGVVTEAFF
TGCGCCAGCAGCTTTTCCACAGGGGGCGTCGTTACTGAAGCTTTCTTT
>TRBJ2-7|TRBV7-9|-|-
CASSPVPSYEQYF
TGTGCCAGCAGCCCAGTCCCGTCCTACGAGCAGTACTTC
>TRBJ2-3|TRBV28|TRBD1|-
CASSRQGKFGTDTQYF
TGTGCCAGCAGTCGACAGGGAAAGTTTGGCACAGATACGCAGTATTTT
>TRBJ1-2|TRBV5-3|TRBD1|-
CARSLKYQSTGYYGYTF
TGTGCCAGAAGCTTAAAATATCAATCGACAGGGTATTATGGCTACACCTTC
>TRBJ2-6|TRBV5-1|-|-
CASSLDNSGANVLTF
TGCGCCAGCAGCTTGGATAACTCTGGGGCCAACGTCCTGACTTTC
>TRBJ2-2|TRBV5-1|TRBD2|-
CASSLLFAGLAAGELFF
TGCGCCAGCAGCTTGTTATTCGCGGGTCTAGCGGCCGGGGAGCTGTTTTTT
>TRBJ2-7|TRBV6-1|TRBD1|-
CASRQGAGHEQYF
TGTGCCAGCAGACAGGGGGCCGGTCACGAGCAGTACTTC
>TRBJ2-7|TRBV27|TRBD1|-
CASSLRQGGYEQYF
TGTGCCAGCAGTCTCCGACAGGGTGGTTACGAGCAGTACTTC
>TRBJ1-6|TRBV5-1|-|-
CASSPGIYEGSPLHF
TGCGCCAGCAGCCCCGGGATCTATGAGGGTTCACCCCTCCACTTT
>TRBJ2-1|TRBV19|-|-
CASTVYNEQFF
TGTGCCAGTACCGTCTACAATGAGCAGTTCTTC
>TRBJ2-1|TRBV7-2|-|once
CASSLGEPTYNEQFF
TGTGCCAGCAGCTTAGGGGAGCCCACATACAATGAGCAGTTCTTC
>TRBJ1-6|TRBV10-3|TRBD1|-
CAIRQGAIRSPLHF
TGTGCCATCAGACAGGGGGCAATACGTTCACCCCTCCACTTT
>TRBJ2-1|TRBV1|-|-
CTSSQDPGGFTYNEQFF
TGCACCAGCAGCCAAGACCCGGGCGGGTTTACCTACAATGAGCAGTTCTTC
>TRBJ2-3|TRBV2|TRBD2|-
CASSEFFLASGGDDTQYF
TGTGCCAGCAGTGAATTTTTCTTGGCTAGCGGGGGGGACGATACGCAGTATTTT
>TRBJ2-1|TRBV18|-|-
CASSPRGSGSSYNEQFF
TGTGCCAGCTCACCTCGGGGTTCGGGGAGCTCCTACAATGAGCAGTTCTTC
>TRBJ2-5|TRBV19|TRBD2|-
CASSTPGTSDKETQYF
TGTGCCAGTAGTACCCCCGGGACTAGCGATAAAGAGACCCAGTACTTC
>TRBJ1-5|TRBV28|-|once
CASSLVFRSQPQHF
TGTGCCAGCAGTTTAGTTTTTCGTAGTCAGCCCCAGCATTTT
>TRBJ2-5|TRBV9|-|-
CASSVRETQYF
TGTGCCAGCAGCGTTCGGGAGACCCAGTACTTC
>TRBJ2-3|TRBV7-3|-|-
CASSLGGRDTQYF
TGTGCCAGCAGCTTAGGGGGCCGGGATACGCAGTATTTT
>TRBJ1-2|TRBV18|TRBD1|-
CASSPEGQGHGYTF
TGTGCCAGCTCACCTGAGGGACAGGGGCATGGCTACACCTTC